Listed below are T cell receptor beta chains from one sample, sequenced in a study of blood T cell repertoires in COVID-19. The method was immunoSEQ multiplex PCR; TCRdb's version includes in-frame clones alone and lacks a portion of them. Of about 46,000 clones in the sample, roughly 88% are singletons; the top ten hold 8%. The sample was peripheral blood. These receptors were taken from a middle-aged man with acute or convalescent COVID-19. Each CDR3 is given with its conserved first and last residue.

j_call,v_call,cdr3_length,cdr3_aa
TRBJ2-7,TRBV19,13,CASSSLRGYEQYF
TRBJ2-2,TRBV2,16,CASSEIGTRITGELFF
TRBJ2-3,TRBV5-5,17,CASSLAIAGLSTDTQYF
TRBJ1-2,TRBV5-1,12,CASSLAGYGYTF
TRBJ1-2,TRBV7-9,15,CASSTHRGGVEGYTF
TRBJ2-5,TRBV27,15,CASSPTSAGTETQYF
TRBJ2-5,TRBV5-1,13,CASSLAGGETQYF
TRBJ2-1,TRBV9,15,CASHSGRAPYNEQFF
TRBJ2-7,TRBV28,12,CASSLDRDEQYF
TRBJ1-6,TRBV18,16,CASSQSGGAEHSPLHF
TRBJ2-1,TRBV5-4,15,CASSGYGILEDEQFF
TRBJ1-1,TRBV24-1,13,CATSDAGGTEAFF